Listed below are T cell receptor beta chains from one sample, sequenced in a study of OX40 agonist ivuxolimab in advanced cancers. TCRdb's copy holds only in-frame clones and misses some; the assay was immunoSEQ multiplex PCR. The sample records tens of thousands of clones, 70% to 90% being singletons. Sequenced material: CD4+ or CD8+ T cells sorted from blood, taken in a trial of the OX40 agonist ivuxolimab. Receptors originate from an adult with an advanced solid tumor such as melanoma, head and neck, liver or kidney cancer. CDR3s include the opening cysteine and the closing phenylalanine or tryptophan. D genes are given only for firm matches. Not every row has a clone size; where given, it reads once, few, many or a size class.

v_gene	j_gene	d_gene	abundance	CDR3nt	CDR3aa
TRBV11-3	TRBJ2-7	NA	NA	TGTGCCAGCAGCAGCACGCCCGGTCCCACGGGAGAGCAGTACTTC	CASSSTPGPTGEQYF
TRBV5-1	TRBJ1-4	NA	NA	TGCGCCAGCAGCTTGGTGCCCCCAACTCCAGACAGATTTAATGAAAAACTGTTTTTT	CASSLVPPTPDRFNEKLFF
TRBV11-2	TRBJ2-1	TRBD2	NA	TGTGCCAGCAGCAGAAGACTAGCGGGAGTCCATGAGCAGTTCTTC	CASSRRLAGVHEQFF
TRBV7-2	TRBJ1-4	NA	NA	TGTGCCAGCAGCCTTACCGGGTCCCTTAATGAAAAACTGTTTTTT	CASSLTGSLNEKLFF
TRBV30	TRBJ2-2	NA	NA	TGTGCCTGGAGGGGGGGACGGTCGAACACCGGGGAGCTGTTTTTT	CAWRGGRSNTGELFF
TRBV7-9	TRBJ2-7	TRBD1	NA	TGTGCCAGCAGTACCGGGACAGGTTTGTGGGAGCAGTACTTC	CASSTGTGLWEQYF
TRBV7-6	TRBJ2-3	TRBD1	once	TGTGCCAGCAGCGCCTCCGGGACAGGGTTAGATACGCAGTATTTT	CASSASGTGLDTQYF
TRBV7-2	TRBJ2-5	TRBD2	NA	TGTGCCAGCAGCGGCAAGACTAGCGGGGGAGGAGAGACCCAGTACTTC	CASSGKTSGGGETQYF
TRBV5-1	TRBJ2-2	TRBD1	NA	TGCGCCAGCAGGACCGGGACAGGGGGCACCGGGGAGCTGTTTTTT	CASRTGTGGTGELFF
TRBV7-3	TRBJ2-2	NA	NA	TGTGCCAGCAGCCAATCGGGGGTTCCGACCGGGGAGCTGTTTTTT	CASSQSGVPTGELFF
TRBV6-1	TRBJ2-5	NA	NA	TGTGCCAGCAGTGAAGTCGGTTTAATAGAGACCCAGTACTTC	CASSEVGLIETQYF
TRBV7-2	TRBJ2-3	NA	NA	TGTGCCAGCAGACCCACCGGGACAGATACGCAGTATTTT	CASRPTGTDTQYF
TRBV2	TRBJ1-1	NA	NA	TGTGCCAGCAGTCGAACGGAGTTGAACACTGAAGCTTTCTTT	CASSRTELNTEAFF
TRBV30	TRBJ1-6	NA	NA	TGTGCCTGGGGGGGTCGGCCGCCCCTCCACTTT	CAWGGRPPLHF
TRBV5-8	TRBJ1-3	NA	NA	TGTGCCAGCAGCCTGCGACAGACAAACACCATATATTTT	CASSLRQTNTIYF
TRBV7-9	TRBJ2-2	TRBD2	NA	TGTGCCAGCAGCAGGACTAGCGGGCCGTCGAACACCGGGGAGCTGTTTTTT	CASSRTSGPSNTGELFF
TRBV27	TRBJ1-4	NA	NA	TGTGCCAGCAGTTACTCAGGGGTTAGGGATGAAAAACTGTTTTTT	CASSYSGVRDEKLFF
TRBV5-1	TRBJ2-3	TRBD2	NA	TGCGCCAGCACCTCGGGACTAGCGGGAGGTTCAGATACGCAGTATTTT	CASTSGLAGGSDTQYF
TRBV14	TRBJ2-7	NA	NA	TGTGCCAGCAGCCGTCTATCGGCGTCGTACGAGCAGTACTTC	CASSRLSASYEQYF
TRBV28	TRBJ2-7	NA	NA	TGTGCCAGCAGTTTTGTCGGGCGAAGCTTCTACGAGCAGTACTTC	CASSFVGRSFYEQYF
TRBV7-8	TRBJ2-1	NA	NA	TGTGCCAGCAGCTCCCGGGGGATGGCGTCGTACAATGAGCAGTTCTTC	CASSSRGMASYNEQFF
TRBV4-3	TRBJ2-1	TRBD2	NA	TGCGCCAGCAGCCTACTAGCGGGGGGTGTCTCCTACAATGAGCAGTTCTTC	CASSLLAGGVSYNEQFF
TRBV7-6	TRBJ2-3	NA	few	TGTGCCAGCAGCTTAGTAGCGTCTAGCACAGATACGCAGTATTTT	CASSLVASSTDTQYF
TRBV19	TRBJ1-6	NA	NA	TGTGCCAGCGGGGACGTTCATAATTCACCCCTCCACTTT	CASGDVHNSPLHF
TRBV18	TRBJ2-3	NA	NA	TGTGCCAGCTCAGCCATGCAGAATCCGGGCGGGACAGATACGCAGTATTTT	CASSAMQNPGGTDTQYF
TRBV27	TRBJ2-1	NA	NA	TGTGCCAGCAGTTTAGGGCATGAGCAGTTCTTC	CASSLGHEQFF
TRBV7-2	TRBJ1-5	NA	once	TGTGCCAGCAGCTTAGTTTCGGGCGGCAATCAGCCCCAGCATTTT	CASSLVSGGNQPQHF
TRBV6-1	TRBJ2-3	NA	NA	TGTGCCAGCAGTGAATGGGGTGCGCTACTCACAGATACGCAGTATTTT	CASSEWGALLTDTQYF
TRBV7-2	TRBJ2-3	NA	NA	TGTGCCAGCAGCTTAGTCCCACTAGGGACAGATACGCAGTATTTT	CASSLVPLGTDTQYF
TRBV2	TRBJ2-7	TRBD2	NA	TGTGCCAGCAGTGGTTCTAGCGGGAGCTACGAGCAGTACTTC	CASSGSSGSYEQYF
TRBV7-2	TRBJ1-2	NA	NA	TGTGCCAGCAGCTTAGTAGGGAAGGACTATGGCTACACCTTC	CASSLVGKDYGYTF
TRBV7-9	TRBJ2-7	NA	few	TGTGCCAGCAGCTTTGGCGGCACGGCATCCCAGCAGTACTTC	CASSFGGTASQQYF
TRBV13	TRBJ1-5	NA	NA	TGTGCCAGCAGTATAGGGGATCAGCCCCAGCATTTT	CASSIGDQPQHF
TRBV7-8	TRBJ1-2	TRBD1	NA	TGTGCCAGCAGCGTTGGGGGGAGACAGGGGAGCTATGGCTACACCTTC	CASSVGGRQGSYGYTF
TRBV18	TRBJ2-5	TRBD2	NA	TGTGCCAGCTCACGGGGGACTAGCGGGTACCAAGAGACCCAGTACTTC	CASSRGTSGYQETQYF
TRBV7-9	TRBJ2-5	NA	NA	TGTGCCAGCAGCTCTTCGGTTCTCGGATTCGGGGAGACCCAGTACTTC	CASSSSVLGFGETQYF
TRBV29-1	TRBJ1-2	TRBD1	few	TGCAGCGTTCTAGGACAGGACTATGGCTACACCTTC	CSVLGQDYGYTF
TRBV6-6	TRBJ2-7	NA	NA	TGTGCCAGCAGTTACTCTGGTCTAAGAGCCGAGCAGTACTTC	CASSYSGLRAEQYF
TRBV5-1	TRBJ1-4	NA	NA	TGCGCCAGCAGCTTGGCGGGGCGGGGGAGTGAAAAACTGTTTTTT	CASSLAGRGSEKLFF
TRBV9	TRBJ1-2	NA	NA	TGTGCCAGCAGCGTAAACCACGCGGGGTCTGGCTACACCTTC	CASSVNHAGSGYTF
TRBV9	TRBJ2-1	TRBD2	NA	TGTGCCAGCAGCGTAAGCGGGACCTACAATGAGCAGTTCTTC	CASSVSGTYNEQFF
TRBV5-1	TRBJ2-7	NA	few	TGCGCCAGCAGCCAACAGCCGGGGGTGGGCTACGAGCAGTACTTC	CASSQQPGVGYEQYF
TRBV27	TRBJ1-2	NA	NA	TGTGCCAGCAGTTTCTCCCGGAGTAACTATGGCTACACCTTC	CASSFSRSNYGYTF
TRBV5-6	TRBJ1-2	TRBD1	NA	TGTGCCAGCAGCTTGTGGGACAGGGGTGGTGGCTACACCTTC	CASSLWDRGGGYTF
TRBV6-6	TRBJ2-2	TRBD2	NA	TGTGCCAGCAGTTTAGCGGGGGAGACACAAGGCGGGGAGCTGTTTTTT	CASSLAGETQGGELFF
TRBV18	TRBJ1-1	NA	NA	TGTGCCAGCTCACCGAGGGGTTCCGCTAACACTGAAGCTTTCTTT	CASSPRGSANTEAFF
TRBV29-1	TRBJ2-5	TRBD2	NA	TGCAGCGCTTGGACTAGCGGGGAGACCCAGTACTTC	CSAWTSGETQYF